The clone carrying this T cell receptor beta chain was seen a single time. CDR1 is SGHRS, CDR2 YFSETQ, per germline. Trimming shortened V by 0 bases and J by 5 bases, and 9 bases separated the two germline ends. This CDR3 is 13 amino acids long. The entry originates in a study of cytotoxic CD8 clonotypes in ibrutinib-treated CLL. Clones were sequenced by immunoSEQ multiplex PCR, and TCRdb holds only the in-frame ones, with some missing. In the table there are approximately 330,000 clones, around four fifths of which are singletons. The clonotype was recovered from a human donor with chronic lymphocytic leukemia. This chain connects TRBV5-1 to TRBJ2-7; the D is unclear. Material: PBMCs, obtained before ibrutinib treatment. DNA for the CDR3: TGCGCCAGCAGCTTGGCTACGTTCGACGAGCAGTACTTC. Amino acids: CASSLATFDEQYF.